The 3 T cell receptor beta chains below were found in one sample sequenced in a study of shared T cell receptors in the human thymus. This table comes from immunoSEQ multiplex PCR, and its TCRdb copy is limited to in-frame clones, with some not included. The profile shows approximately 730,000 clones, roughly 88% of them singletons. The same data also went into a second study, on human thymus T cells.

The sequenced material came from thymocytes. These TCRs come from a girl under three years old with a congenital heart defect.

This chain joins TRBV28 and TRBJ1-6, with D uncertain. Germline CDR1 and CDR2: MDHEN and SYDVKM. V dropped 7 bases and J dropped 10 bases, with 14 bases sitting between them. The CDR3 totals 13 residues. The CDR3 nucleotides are TGTGCCAGCAAGGGCGGGTACGAATCACCCCTCCACTTT. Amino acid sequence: CASKGGYESPLHF.

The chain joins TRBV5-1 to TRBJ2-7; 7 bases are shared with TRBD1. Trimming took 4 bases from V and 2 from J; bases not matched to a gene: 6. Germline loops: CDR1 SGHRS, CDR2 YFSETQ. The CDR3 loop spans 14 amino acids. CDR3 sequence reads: CASSKTGTAYEQYF. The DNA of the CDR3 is TGCGCCAGCAGCAAAACCGGGACAGCCTACGAGCAGTACTTC.

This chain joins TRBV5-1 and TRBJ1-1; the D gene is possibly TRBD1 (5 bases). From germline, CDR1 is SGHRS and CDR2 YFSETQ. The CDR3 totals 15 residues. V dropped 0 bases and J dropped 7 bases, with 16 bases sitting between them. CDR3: CASSLGLGASGEAFF. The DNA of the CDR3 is TGCGCCAGCAGCTTGGGGCTAGGGGCGAGTGGTGAAGCTTTCTTT.